Following are 14 T cell receptor beta chains from one sample sequenced in a study of shared clonotypes between healthy human individuals. The method was immunoSEQ multiplex PCR; TCRdb's version includes in-frame clones alone and lacks a portion of them. The sample has some 2,000,000 clones, approximately 96% seen once. Sequencing was carried out using naive CD4+ T cells sorted from blood. Subset here: CD45RA+ positively selected. The source of these receptors is a man between 18 and 29 years old in good health.

The genes are TRBV5-6 and TRBJ2-3; TRBD1 aligns across 8 bases. Germline V CDR1 and CDR2: SGHDT, YYEEEE. The CDR3 consists of 15 residues. Trimming took 1 base from V and 4 from J; bases not matched to a gene: 5. The CDR3 DNA sequence: TGTGCCAGCAGCTTGAGGCAGGGGGCCCCAGATACGCAGTATTTT. This gives the protein CASSLRQGAPDTQYF.

The J gene is TRBJ2-1, the V gene TRBV5-1; possible D gene TRBD1, 6 bases. The V end lost 1 base, the J end lost 9 bases, and 17 bases lay between the germline ends. This CDR3 has 15 amino acids. Germline V gene sequence: CDR1 SGHRS, CDR2 YFSETQ. The CDR3 DNA follows: TGCGCCAGCAGCTTGAGGACAGCCATTGGTGGTGAGCAGTTCTTC. Its translation is CASSLRTAIGGEQFF.

The chain is built from TRBV6-5 and TRBJ1-6, with D uncertain. The CDR3 is made up of 14 amino acids. The germline CDR1 and CDR2 sequences are MNHEY and SVGAGI. V lost 8 bases to trimming and J lost 6 bases, with 14 bases between them. CDR3 nucleotide sequence: TGTGCCAGCGGAACAGAAGTTGGTAATTCACCCCTCCACTTT. Amino acid sequence: CASGTEVGNSPLHF.

The chain links TRBV6-1 to TRBJ2-7; no firm D call. Germline values: CDR1 MNHNS, CDR2 SASEGT. CDR3 length: 12 residues. V lost 6 bases and J 6 bases, leaving 12 bases between the germline ends. The CDR3: CASSRFSSEQYF. CDR3 DNA: TGTGCCAGCAGCCGGTTCTCGAGCGAGCAGTACTTC.

The V call is TRBV19, the J call TRBJ2-1; 11 bases align to TRBD2. The V segment lost 6 bases and the J segment 0 bases; nucleotides outside the gene matches: 4. The germline CDR1 and CDR2 sequences are LNHDA and SQIVND (reference sequence). CDR3 size: 16 residues. The CDR3 DNA reads TGTGCCAGTAGCTCTAGCGGGAGGAGCTCCTACAATGAGCAGTTCTTC. This codes for CASSSSGRSSYNEQFF.

The CDR3 protein is CASSLGGLAGGVEQFF. The CDR3 DNA sequence: TGTGCCAGCAGCTTAGGTGGACTAGCGGGAGGGGTGGAGCAGTTCTTC. The chain couples TRBV7-8 to TRBJ2-1; TRBD2 aligns across 15 bases. The germline V gene has CDR1 SGHVS and CDR2 FQNEAQ. This CDR3 contains 16 residues. V trimming: 1 base; J trimming: 10 bases; junction bases outside the gene matches: 5.

As regards this clone: Additional DNA sequences in this sample encode the identical CDR3. This chain connects TRBV28 to TRBJ2-7; no firm D call. This CDR3 contains 14 residues. Looked up from germline, CDR1 is MDHEN and CDR2 is SYDVKM. V was cut by 2 bases and J by 1 base, with 9 bases left in between. In DNA, the CDR3 is TGTGCCAGCAGTTTAGGCCGTCTATCCTACGAGCAGTACTTC. Protein: CASSLGRLSYEQYF.

The chain combines TRBV11-2 with TRBJ2-5; perhaps TRBD2 as D (7 bases). V dropped 2 bases and J dropped 5 bases, with 12 bases sitting between them. The CDR3 sequence is 14 residues long. Germline V gene data show CDR1 as SGHAT and CDR2 as FQNNGV. CDR3 amino acids: CASSLTGGLETQYF. CDR3 bases: TGTGCCAGCAGCTTAACGGGGGGCCTTGAGACCCAGTACTTC.

The chain employs TRBV10-3 and TRBJ1-1; D gene uncertain. V shed 4 bases and J shed 3 bases, with 15 bases lying between them. This CDR3 has 15 amino acids. Germline V CDR1 and CDR2: ENHRY, SYGVKD. CDR3 sequence: CAISVGVEMDTEAFF. CDR3 bases: TGTGCCATCAGTGTCGGGGTCGAGATGGACACTGAAGCTTTCTTT.

To note about this clone: In the same sample, other DNA sequences code for this CDR3. The chain employs TRBV7-9 and TRBJ2-7; TRBD1 matches 7 bases. Per the germline V gene, CDR1 is SEHNR and CDR2 is FQNEAQ (reference sequence). Germline trimming cut 3 bases from V and 5 bases from J; bases unmatched to any gene: 1. There are 12 residues in the CDR3. CDR3 sequence reads: CASSLQGDEQYF. Written as DNA, the CDR3 is TGTGCCAGCAGCTTGCAGGGGGACGAGCAGTACTTC.

J is TRBJ2-5 and V is TRBV5-1; the D gene is possibly TRBD2 (6 bases). This CDR3 is built from 14 residues. Germline V gives CDR1 SGHRS, CDR2 YFSETQ. Deletions cut 4 bases from V and 3 bases from J, with 13 bases between. The CDR3: CASSGPGLEETQYF. CDR3 DNA sequence: TGCGCCAGCAGCGGACCGGGACTGGAAGAGACCCAGTACTTC. The entire variable domain, with the rest obtained from reference TRBV5-1 and TRBJ2-5, is as follows: KAGVTQTPRYLIKTRGQQVTLSCSPISGHRSVSWYQQTPGQGLQFLFEYFSETQRNKGNFPGRFSGRQFSNSRSEMNVSTLELGDSALYLCASSGPGLEETQYFGPGTRLLVL.

This clone was observed a single time. The V call is TRBV5-1, the J call TRBJ2-3; 13 positions match TRBD2. CDR1 is SGHRS and CDR2 is YFSETQ in the germline V gene. The CDR3 sequence is 17 residues long. With 4 bases clipped from V and 1 base from J, the junction kept 6 bases outside the gene matches. CDR3 amino acids: CASSPGTSGVGTDTQYF. CDR3 nucleotide sequence: TGCGCCAGCAGCCCGGGGACTAGCGGGGTGGGCACAGATACGCAGTATTTT.

This clone was recorded only once. Other DNA sequences from this sample encode an identical CDR3 as well. The CDR3 sequence: CASSFRAASTDTQYF. The CDR3 DNA reads TGTGCCAGCAGCTTCAGGGCAGCTAGCACAGATACGCAGTATTTT. The chain employs TRBV11-2 and TRBJ2-3; possible D gene TRBD1, 5 bases. This CDR3 spans 15 amino acids. V was clipped by 3 bases and J by 0 bases, with 10 bases between them. Per germline, CDR1 SGHAT and CDR2 FQNNGV.

The CDR3 sequence is CASSIGRPGRRGEAFF. The CDR3 DNA sequence: TGTGCCAGTAGTATCGGTAGGCCAGGGCGAAGGGGTGAAGCTTTCTTT. The V and J genes are TRBV19 and TRBJ1-1; possible D gene TRBD1, 5 bases. V lost 3 bases and J 7 bases, leaving 21 bases between the germline ends. The CDR3 covers 16 residues. Germline V gene data show CDR1 as LNHDA and CDR2 as SQIVND (reference sequence).